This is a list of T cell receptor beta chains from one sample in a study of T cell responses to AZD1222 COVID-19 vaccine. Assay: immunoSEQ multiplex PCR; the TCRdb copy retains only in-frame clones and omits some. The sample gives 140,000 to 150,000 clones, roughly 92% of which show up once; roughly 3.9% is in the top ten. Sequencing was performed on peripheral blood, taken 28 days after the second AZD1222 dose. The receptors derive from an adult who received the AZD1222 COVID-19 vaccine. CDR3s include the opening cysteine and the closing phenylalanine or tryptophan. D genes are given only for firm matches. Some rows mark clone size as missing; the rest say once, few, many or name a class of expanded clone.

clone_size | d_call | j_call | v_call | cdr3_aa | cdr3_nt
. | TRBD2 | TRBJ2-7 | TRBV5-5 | CASSSKRGLAGGSEQYF | TGTGCCAGCAGCTCGAAAAGGGGACTAGCGGGAGGGTCCGAGCAGTACTTC
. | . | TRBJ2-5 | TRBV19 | CASSSGGGVETQYF | TGTGCCAGTAGTTCTGGAGGAGGGGTTGAGACCCAGTACTTC
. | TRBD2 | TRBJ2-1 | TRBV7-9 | CASSRIYSGRAAEQFF | TGTGCCAGCAGCCGAATTTATAGCGGGAGGGCCGCCGAGCAGTTCTTC
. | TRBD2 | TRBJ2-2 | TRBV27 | CASRPYRVSGGNTGELFF | TGTGCCAGCAGGCCCTACAGGGTTAGCGGGGGGAACACCGGGGAGCTGTTTTTT
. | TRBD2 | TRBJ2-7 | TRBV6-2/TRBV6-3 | CASSYRSGGPREQYF | TGTGCCAGCAGTTATCGGAGCGGGGGGCCCCGCGAGCAGTACTTC
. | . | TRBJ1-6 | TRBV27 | CASSLSPLHF | TGTGCCAGCAGTTTATCACCCCTCCACTTT
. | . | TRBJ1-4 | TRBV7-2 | CASSLETDIRTTNEKLFF | TGTGCCAGCAGCTTAGAGACAGACATACGAACAACTAATGAAAAACTGTTTTTT
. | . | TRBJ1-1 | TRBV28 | CAIENSNTEAFF | TGTGCCATAGAAAACAGTAACACTGAAGCTTTCTTT
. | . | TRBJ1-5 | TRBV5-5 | CASSLGQGTNNQPQHF | TGTGCCAGCAGCTTGGGGCAGGGCACGAACAATCAGCCCCAGCATTTT
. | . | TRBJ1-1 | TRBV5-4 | CASSLNGFEAFF | TGTGCCAGCAGCTTGAATGGGTTTGAAGCTTTCTTT
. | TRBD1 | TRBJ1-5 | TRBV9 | CASSATGTGPGEPQHF | TGTGCCAGCAGCGCGACCGGGACAGGCCCTGGGGAGCCCCAGCATTTT
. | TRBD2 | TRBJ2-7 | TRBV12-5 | CASGPGTIHEQYF | TGTGCTAGTGGGCCGGGGACTATCCACGAGCAGTACTTC
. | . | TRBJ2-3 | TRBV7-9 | CASSFGASDTDTQYF | TGTGCCAGCAGCTTTGGGGCTAGCGACACAGATACGCAGTATTTT
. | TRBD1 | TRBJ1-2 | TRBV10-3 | CAISAGTENYGYTF | TGTGCCATCAGTGCTGGGACAGAGAATTATGGCTACACCTTC
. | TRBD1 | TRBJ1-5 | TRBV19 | CASSITGQLNQPQHF | TGTGCCAGTAGTATTACGGGACAGTTAAATCAGCCCCAGCATTTT
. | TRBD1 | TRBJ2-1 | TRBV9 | CASSETGGYNEQFF | TGTGCCAGCAGCGAGACAGGGGGGTACAATGAGCAGTTCTTC
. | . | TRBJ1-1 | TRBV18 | CASSPALTGAEAFF | TGTGCCAGCTCACCCGCCCTTACAGGAGCTGAAGCTTTCTTT
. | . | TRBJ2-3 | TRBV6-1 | CASSEASGGASTQYF | TGTGCCAGCAGTGAAGCTTCTGGGGGCGCTTCAACGCAGTATTTT
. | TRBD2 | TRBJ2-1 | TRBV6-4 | CASSNTGTTTYNEQFF | TGTGCCAGCAGTAATACCGGGACTACAACCTACAATGAGCAGTTCTTC
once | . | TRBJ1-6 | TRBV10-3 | CAISDTGSYNSPLHF | TGTGCCATCAGTGATACAGGGTCCTATAATTCACCCCTCCACTTT
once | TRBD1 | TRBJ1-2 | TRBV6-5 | CASRVGGQGISGYTF | TGTGCCAGCCGAGTGGGGGGACAGGGAATCTCTGGCTACACCTTC
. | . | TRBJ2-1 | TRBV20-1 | CSAPYVDEQFF | TGCAGTGCTCCCTACGTAGATGAGCAGTTCTTC
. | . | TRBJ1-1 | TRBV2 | CASSESGASNTEAFF | TGTGCCAGCAGTGAGTCGGGGGCCTCAAACACTGAAGCTTTCTTT
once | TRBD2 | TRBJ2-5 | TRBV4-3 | CASSGRGSETQYF | TGCGCCAGCAGCGGGAGGGGATCGGAGACCCAGTACTTC
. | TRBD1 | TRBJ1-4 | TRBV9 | CASSVAGTGDEKLFF | TGTGCCAGCAGCGTCGCCGGGACAGGGGATGAAAAACTGTTTTTT
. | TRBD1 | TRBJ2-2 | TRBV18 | CASSIRQGDTGELFF | TGTGCCAGCTCAATCAGACAGGGGGACACCGGGGAGCTGTTTTTT
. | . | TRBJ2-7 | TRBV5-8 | CASTLDTYEQYF | TGTGCCAGCACTCTCGACACCTACGAGCAGTACTTC
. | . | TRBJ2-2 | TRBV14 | CASSQLNTGELFF | TGTGCCAGCAGTCAGCTTAACACCGGGGAGCTGTTTTTT
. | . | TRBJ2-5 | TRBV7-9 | CASTHDPAATGTQYF | TGTGCCAGCACCCACGACCCGGCCGCAACTGGGACCCAGTACTTC
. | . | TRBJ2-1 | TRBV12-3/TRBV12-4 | CASSLMGIEQFF | TGTGCCAGCAGTTTGATGGGGATTGAGCAGTTCTTC
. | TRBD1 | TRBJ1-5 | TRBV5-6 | CASSLMGQGFMGNQPQHF | TGTGCCAGCAGCTTGATGGGACAGGGGTTTATGGGCAATCAGCCCCAGCATTTT
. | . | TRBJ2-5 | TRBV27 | CASSPRIEETQYF | TGTGCCAGCAGTCCCCGGATCGAAGAGACCCAGTACTTC
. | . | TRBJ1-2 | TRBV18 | CASSPPDHRTYGYTF | TGTGCCAGCTCACCACCAGATCACCGCACCTATGGCTACACCTTC
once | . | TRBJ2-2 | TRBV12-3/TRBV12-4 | CASSLQGPGELFF | TGTGCCAGCAGTTTACAGGGCCCCGGGGAGCTGTTTTTT
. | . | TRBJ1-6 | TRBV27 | CASTSGYSPLHF | TGTGCCAGCACCTCTGGGTATTCACCCCTCCACTTT
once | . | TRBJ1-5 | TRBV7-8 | CASSLSGGAQGNQPQHF | TGTGCCAGCAGCTTAAGTGGGGGGGCGCAAGGCAATCAGCCCCAGCATTTT
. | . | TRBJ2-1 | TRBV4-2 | CASSLRGEQFF | TGTGCCAGCAGCCTTCGGGGTGAGCAGTTCTTC
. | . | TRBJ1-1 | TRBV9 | CASSPRGSLNTEAFF | TGTGCCAGCAGCCCTAGAGGCAGTCTGAACACTGAAGCTTTCTTT
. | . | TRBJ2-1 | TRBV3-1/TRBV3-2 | CASSQEGGLPYNEQFF | TGTGCCAGCAGCCAAGAAGGCGGACTACCCTACAATGAGCAGTTCTTC
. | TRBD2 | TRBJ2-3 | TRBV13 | CASSSSGRVRDTQYF | TGTGCCAGCAGCTCTAGCGGGAGGGTGAGAGATACGCAGTATTTT
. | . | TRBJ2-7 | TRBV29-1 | CSVGFPDLPYEQYF | TGCAGCGTTGGGTTCCCAGACCTCCCCTACGAGCAGTACTTC
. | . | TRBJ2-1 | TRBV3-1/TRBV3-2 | CASSQDQVVYNEQFF | TGTGCCAGCAGCCAAGATCAAGTCGTCTACAATGAGCAGTTCTTC
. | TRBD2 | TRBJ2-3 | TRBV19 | CASSGGDTQYF | TGTGCCAGCTCGGGGGGAGATACGCAGTATTTT
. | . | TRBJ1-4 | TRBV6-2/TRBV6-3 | CASSYRRPRKLFF | TGTGCCAGCAGTTACCGACGGCCAAGAAAACTGTTTTTT